This T cell receptor (beta chain) was observed in a study of blood T cell repertoires in COVID-19. On the study more broadly: There were acute and convalescent COVID-19 samples, and they came from the United States, Italy and Spain.

CDR1 and CDR2 from the germline V gene are SGHNT and YENEEA. This CDR3 contains 17 residues. Between the trimmed V and J ends, which lost 4 bases and 0 bases, there was a span of 16 bases. Original methodology: Reference gene primers were amplified, and this amplification served to estimate nucleated cell counts. TCRdb keeps only in-frame clones here, not all; method: immunoSEQ multiplex PCR. V, J and clone size are those of that table, while D and trimming were read from the DNA. The sample contains about 400,000 clones, around 90% of which appear only once. Participants were aged roughly 18 to 89 years from roughly 25 US areas. Assignments of participants to cohorts depended upon their own reported clinical history.

Sequenced: PBMCs or T cells enriched from blood (not recorded which). The chain links TRBV11-3 to TRBJ2-1; D might be TRBD1 (6 bases). The receptor's source is a woman in her forties with acute COVID-19. The DNA of the CDR3 is TGTGCCAGCAGCTCGGACGGGACATCGAGCTCCTACAATGAGCAGTTCTTC. Amino acids: CASSSDGTSSSYNEQFF.